This entry lists 25 T cell receptor beta chains sequenced from one sample in a study of patients and donors after allogeneic stem cell transplantation. TCRdb ran MiXCR on the RT-PCR reads and lists one entry per CDR3 protein. The profile covers about 160,000 distinct CDR3 sequences, with 30% to 45% appearing a single time and around 50% taken by the ten largest. Sequencing used blood, either unsorted or a sorted T cell fraction (not recorded which). All receptors derive from a human donor who was either an allogeneic HSCT recipient or a stem cell or donor lymphocyte infusion donor (not recorded which). It is not recorded whose cells these are; they may come from a transplant donor.

The rearrangement uses TRBV27 and TRBJ1-6, with TRBD1 matching 9 bases. The CDR3 is 14 amino acids. The V gene's germline CDR1 is MNHEY and CDR2 SMNVEV (reference sequence). V shed 4 bases and J 10 bases; nucleotides not matched to a gene: 5. The DNA of the CDR3 is TGTGCCAGCAGTTGGGGACAGGGCTACTCACCCCTCCACTTT. This translates into CASSWGQGYSPLHF.

This rearrangement joins TRBV6-5 to TRBJ2-5, with 11 bases that match TRBD2. Per the germline V gene, CDR1 is MNHEY and CDR2 is SVGAGI. The CDR3 consists of 14 residues. V lost 6 bases to trimming and J lost 3 bases; unmatched junction nucleotides: 3. CDR3 sequence reads: CASRPGLAEETQYF. The CDR3 DNA reads TGTGCCAGCAGACCGGGACTAGCGGAAGAGACCCAGTACTTC.

V usage is TRBV24-1 and J usage is TRBJ1-1; D perhaps matches TRBD1 (6 bases). The CDR3 loop spans 14 amino acids. Germline V gene sequence: CDR1 KGHDR, CDR2 SFDVKD. V lost 7 bases and J lost 5, with 16 bases in between. CDR3: CATSGGAGETEAFF. CDR3 bases: TGTGCCACCAGCGGGGGGGCAGGGGAGACTGAAGCTTTCTTT.

This chain links TRBV28 with TRBJ2-7; tentatively, D is TRBD1 or TRBD2 (6 bases each). CDR1 and CDR2 from the germline V gene are MDHEN and SYDVKM. Trimming cost V 5 bases and J 1 base, with 12 bases left between them. The CDR3 spans 14 residues. For the CDR3, the DNA is TGTGCCAGCAGTGTCGGGGGCCAATCCTACGAGCAGTACTTC. Residues: CASSVGGQSYEQYF.

The V gene is TRBV4-2, the J gene TRBJ2-1; D is possibly TRBD2 (5 bases). V was shortened by 4 bases and J by 3 bases, with 10 bases between the two germline ends. The CDR3 loop spans 14 amino acids. CDR1 is LGHNA and CDR2 is YNFKEQ in the germline V gene. DNA of the CDR3: TGTGCCAGCAGCCGGGAGCGAGACTACAATGAGCAGTTCTTC. It specifies CASSRERDYNEQFF.

This clonotype was seen a few times. The V and J genes are TRBV28 and TRBJ2-4; D not certain. With 4 bases removed from V and 0 bases from J, the gap between germline ends came to 10 bases. This CDR3 has 15 residues. CDR1 is MDHEN, CDR2 SYDVKM, per germline. CDR3 residues: CASSYSELAKNIQYF. The CDR3 DNA is TGTGCCAGCAGTTACTCGGAATTAGCCAAAAACATTCAGTACTTC.

In DNA form, the CDR3 reads TGTGCCAGCAGCTTAGTGGACCACCCAAGCTCCTATAATTCACCCCTCCACTTT. Translation gives CASSLVDHPSSYNSPLHF. The chain uses TRBV11-2 and TRBJ1-6, with D uncertain. The CDR3 length is 18 residues. The V and J ends lost 1 base and 0 bases respectively, with 13 bases between them. Germline CDR1 reads SGHAT; CDR2 reads FQNNGV.

This clonotype was seen a few times. V is TRBV28 and J is TRBJ2-2; weak D call: TRBD2 (5 bases). This CDR3 has 13 amino acids. V gave up 3 bases and J gave up 5 bases, with 7 bases separating them. Germline V gene data show CDR1 as MDHEN and CDR2 as SYDVKM. The CDR3 nucleotides read TGTGCCAGCAGTTTCCCGGGAACCGGGGAGCTGTTTTTT. Translated, it gives CASSFPGTGELFF.

There are a few counts of this clonotype. V usage is TRBV12-3 or TRBV12-4 and J usage is TRBJ1-1, with 7 positions matching TRBD1. V shed 7 bases and J 1 base; nucleotides not matched to a gene: 9. The CDR3 extends over 15 amino acids. DNA for the CDR3: TGTGCCAGCACTCTCAGGGGGGGAACGAACACTGAAGCTTTCTTT. Amino acid sequence: CASTLRGGTNTEAFF.

Of note for this clonotype: A junction boundary mismatches the germline segment, possibly from a read error. The J gene is TRBJ2-1, the V gene TRBV12-3 or TRBV12-4; 12 bases are a match to TRBD2. The CDR3 length is 16 residues. CDR3 sequence reads: CASSLAGGTPYNEQFF. The CDR3 DNA reads as TGTGCCAGCAGTCTAGCGGGGGGGACTCCCTACAATGAGCAGTTCTTC.

V is TRBV2 and J is TRBJ2-7, with TRBD1 identical over 7 bases. V was clipped by 0 bases and J by 2 bases; unmatched bases: 4. The CDR3 contains 15 residues. The germline V gene encodes CDR1 SNHLY and CDR2 FYNNEI. The CDR3 protein is CASSEALTGPYEQYV. The CDR3 coding sequence is TGTGCCAGCAGTGAAGCGCTGACAGGGCCCTACGAGCAGTACGTC.

The CDR3 DNA reads TGCAGTGCTATAGCGGGGGTTAGCACAGATACGCAGTATTTT. This sequence encodes CSAIAGVSTDTQYF. The V gene is TRBV20-1, the J gene TRBJ2-3, with 9 bases fitting TRBD2. This CDR3 has 14 residues. V trimming: 4 bases; J trimming: 0 bases; junction bases outside the gene matches: 2. Germline V gives CDR1 DFQATT, CDR2 SNEGSKA (reference sequence).

The genes are TRBV20-1 and TRBJ1-6; no clear D gene. The V and J ends lost 3 bases and 7 bases respectively, with 7 bases between them. The CDR3 loop spans 12 amino acids. Germline loops: CDR1 DFQATT, CDR2 SNEGSKA (reference sequence). This chain's CDR3 is CSASLGNSPLHF. The CDR3 region has the DNA TGCAGTGCTAGTCTCGGCAATTCACCCCTCCACTTT.

Only a few counts were recorded for this clonotype. The chain has TRBV20-1 and TRBJ1-4; D not certain. Trimming shortened V by 5 bases and J by 6 bases, and 13 bases separated the two germline ends. The CDR3 loop spans 13 amino acids. Germline lookup yields CDR1 DFQATT and CDR2 SNEGSKA (reference sequence). CDR3 nucleotide sequence: TGCAGTGCTCGTGATTGGGGTGATGAAAAACTGTTTTTT. It translates to CSARDWGDEKLFF.

This clonotype was detected a few times. V and J are TRBV6-5 and TRBJ2-3; perhaps TRBD2 as D (7 bases). Trimming pared 2 bases from V and 2 bases from J, leaving 11 bases between. CDR3 size: 15 residues. Germline CDR1 is MNHEY and CDR2 is SVGAGI. CDR3 residues: CASSYAGAITDTQYF. CDR3 DNA sequence: TGTGCCAGCAGTTACGCGGGGGCCATCACAGATACGCAGTATTTT.

A few counts support this clonotype. This chain connects TRBV12-3 or TRBV12-4 to TRBJ1-3; the D gene is possibly TRBD1 (5 bases). CDR3 length: 15 residues. V was pared by 3 bases and J by 0 bases, with 9 bases between. CDR3 residues: CASSFRGTSGNTIYF. CDR3 bases: TGTGCCAGCAGTTTTAGGGGAACCTCTGGAAACACCATATATTTT.

This clonotype occurred a few times. The V and J genes are TRBV15 and TRBJ1-2; the D is unclear. The CDR3 is made up of 11 amino acids. The germline V and J ends were trimmed by 1 base and 8 bases, with 5 bases remaining between them. CDR1 LNHNV and CDR2 YYDKDF come from the germline V gene (reference sequence). The CDR3 DNA is TGTGCCACCAGCAGAGGGTGGGGCTACACCTTC. Amino acid sequence: CATSRGWGYTF.

The chain recombines TRBV29-1 with TRBJ2-3, with D unresolved. Per germline, CDR1 SQVTM and CDR2 ANQGSEA. This CDR3 comprises 14 residues. Deletions cut 1 base from V and 2 bases from J, with 10 bases between. CDR3 sequence reads: CSVEGAEFTDTQYF. The DNA for the CDR3 is TGCAGCGTTGAAGGCGCAGAGTTCACAGATACGCAGTATTTT.

This clonotype was seen only a few times. This chain joins TRBV20-1 and TRBJ2-2, with D maybe TRBD2 (5 bases). V lost 4 bases and J 1 base, leaving 7 bases between the germline ends. Per germline, CDR1 DFQATT and CDR2 SNEGSKA (reference sequence). The CDR3 is 13 amino acids. CDR3 sequence reads: CSANGLNTGELFF. CDR3 nucleotide sequence: TGCAGTGCTAATGGACTGAACACCGGGGAGCTGTTTTTT.

In this sample, this clonotype turned up a few times. The V and J genes are TRBV20-1 and TRBJ2-3, with no clear D. The V end was cut by 3 bases, the J end by 0 bases, with 13 bases between. Germline-derived CDR1 and CDR2 are DFQATT and SNEGSKA (reference sequence). CDR3 length equals 15 residues. The CDR3, as DNA: TGCAGTGCTAGTGCCCCCCGCGGTAGCACAGATACGCAGTATTTT. Translation: CSASAPRGSTDTQYF.

This chain links TRBV29-1 with TRBJ2-5, with TRBD1 matching over 7 bases. From germline, CDR1 is SQVTM and CDR2 ANQGSEA. With 8 bases clipped from V and 4 bases from J, the junction kept 7 bases outside the gene matches. The CDR3 extends over 12 amino acids. The CDR3 coding sequence is TGCAGCATCCTTGCAGGGGGAGAGACCCAGTACTTC. This gives the protein CSILAGGETQYF.

V and J are TRBV6-2 or TRBV6-3 and TRBJ2-7; D remains ambiguous. Germline-derived CDR1 and CDR2 are MNHEY and SVGEGT. The CDR3 contains 14 residues. V dropped 2 bases and J dropped 2 bases, with 10 bases sitting between them. The CDR3 spells CASSYKGRTYEQYF. The CDR3 coding sequence is TGTGCCAGCAGTTACAAGGGCCGTACCTACGAGCAGTACTTC.

In this sample, this clonotype turned up many times. The genes are TRBV20-1 and TRBJ2-3; maybe TRBD2 (6 bases). Germline V lookup: CDR1 DFQATT, CDR2 SNEGSKA (reference sequence). With 3 bases removed from V and 2 bases from J, the gap between germline ends came to 9 bases. This CDR3 comprises 13 residues. The CDR3 region has the DNA TGCAGTGCTAGGGAGGGTCTCACAGATACGCAGTATTTT. Amino acids: CSAREGLTDTQYF.

In its sample, this clonotype was seen a few times. The chain links TRBV7-8 to TRBJ2-5; D is possibly TRBD1 or TRBD2 (6 bases each). This CDR3 region has 14 residues. CDR1 and CDR2 (germline): SGHVS, FQNEAQ. The V end lost 4 bases, the J end lost 2 bases, and 11 bases lay between the germline ends. The CDR3 spells CASSSGGLQETQYF. CDR3 DNA sequence: TGTGCCAGCAGCTCTGGGGGGCTTCAAGAGACCCAGTACTTC. Variable domain in full (rest from reference TRBV7-8 and TRBJ2-5): GAGVSQSPRYKVAKRGQDVALRCDPISGHVSLFWYQQALGQGPEFLTYFQNEAQLDKSGLPSDRFFAERPEGSVSTLKIQRTQQEDSAVYLCASSSGGLQETQYFGPGTRLLVL.

V gene TRBV10-3 combines with J gene TRBJ1-3; D gene unclear. The CDR3 is made up of 14 amino acids. The germline V and J ends were trimmed by 4 bases and 2 bases, with 9 bases remaining between them. The germline V gene has CDR1 ENHRY and CDR2 SYGVKD. The CDR3 region is CAISGQHPGNTIYF. In nucleotides, the CDR3 is TGTGCCATCAGTGGGCAGCATCCTGGAAACACCATATATTTT.